This TCR beta chain comes out of a study of blood T cell repertoires in COVID-19. Study information: Samples came from the United States, Italy and Spain, spanning acute and convalescent COVID-19. T cells, B-cell-depleted T cells, or PBMCs provided the cDNA or gDNA that served as material.

Germline V gives CDR1 MNHEY, CDR2 SVGAGI. V gave up 1 base and J gave up 7 bases, with 14 bases separating them. The CDR3 covers 15 residues. Some clones are missing from TCRdb's copy, which holds only in-frame ones; the method was immunoSEQ multiplex PCR. The table has some 400,000 clones, more than 65% seen once; the top ten hold about 1.2%. The chain recombines TRBV6-5 with TRBJ2-1, with D possibly TRBD2 on 6 matching bases. This sequence was found in a human donor with acute or convalescent COVID-19. The donor label of this sample is uncertain. The material sequenced was peripheral blood. The CDR3 reads CASSYLGGSGNEQFF. The CDR3 region has the DNA TGTGCCAGCAGTTACTTGGGAGGCAGTGGGAATGAGCAGTTCTTC.